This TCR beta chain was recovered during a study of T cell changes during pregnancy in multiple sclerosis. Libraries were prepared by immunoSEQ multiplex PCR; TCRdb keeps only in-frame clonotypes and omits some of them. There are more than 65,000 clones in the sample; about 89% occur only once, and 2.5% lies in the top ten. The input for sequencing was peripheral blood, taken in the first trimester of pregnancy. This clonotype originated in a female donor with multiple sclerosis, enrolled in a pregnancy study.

CDR3 protein: CASSQSSPIRDQYF. The DNA of the CDR3 is TGCGCCAGCAGTCAATCCAGTCCCATCCGGGACCAGTACTTC. V and J are TRBV23-1 and TRBJ2-5, with D possibly being TRBD2 (5 bases). TRBV23-1 is annotated as an ORF whose role is uncertain. The CDR3 loop spans 14 amino acids. Trimming removed 0 bases from V and 10 bases from J, with 15 bases in between.